This T cell receptor beta chain was identified in a study of Graves' ophthalmopathy and Graves' hyperthyroidism. RNA transcripts yielded amplified TCR beta CDR3 regions. HTBI primers served in a first-round RT-PCR, which a second-round multiplex PCR followed. TCRdb analysed the multiplex PCR reads with MiXCR anew, one entry per CDR3 protein. The sample includes some 240,000 distinct CDR3 sequences, around 45% of them seen just once. Trimming shortened V by 1 base and J by 0 bases, and 16 bases separated the two germline ends. This CDR3 is 18 amino acids long. For donors with ophthalmopathy, the disease showed moderate-to-severe activity, reached CAS ≥3 and NOSPECS ≥4, and had lasted under 3 months. The starting material, about 9.9 ml of fresh peripheral blood, provided the PBMCs.

The receptor's source is an adult man with Graves' ophthalmopathy. J is TRBJ1-5 and V is TRBV12-3 or TRBV12-4; no clear D. Sequences were obtained from peripheral blood. The CDR3 DNA sequence: TGTGCCAGCAGTTTAGATCCCCTAAGGGAGTATAGCAATCAGCCCCAGCATTTT. It translates to CASSLDPLREYSNQPQHF.